This T cell receptor (beta chain) was captured by sequencing in a study of glioma-infiltrating T cells. The CDR3 sequence is 12 residues long. The germline V and J ends were trimmed by 4 bases and 8 bases, with 9 bases remaining between them. The iRepertoire nested amplicon-rescue multiplex PCR amplified TCR alpha and beta CDR3s from RNA. TCRdb fed the multiplex PCR reads into MiXCR, producing one record per CDR3 protein. The sample yields 20,000 to 25,000 distinct CDR3 sequences, under 30% seen once. This clonotype was picked up a small number of times. The sequenced sample was glioma tissue, nonneoplastic brain tissue, or PBMCs (not recorded which). This chain links TRBV12-3 or TRBV12-4 with TRBJ1-3; no definite D call. The receptor was isolated from a human donor with low-grade glioma or glioblastoma, undergoing nonglioma brain surgery, or in good health (not recorded which). This CDR3 is CASSYATDTIYF. CDR3 in DNA: TGTGCCAGCAGTTACGCAACCGACACCATATATTTT.